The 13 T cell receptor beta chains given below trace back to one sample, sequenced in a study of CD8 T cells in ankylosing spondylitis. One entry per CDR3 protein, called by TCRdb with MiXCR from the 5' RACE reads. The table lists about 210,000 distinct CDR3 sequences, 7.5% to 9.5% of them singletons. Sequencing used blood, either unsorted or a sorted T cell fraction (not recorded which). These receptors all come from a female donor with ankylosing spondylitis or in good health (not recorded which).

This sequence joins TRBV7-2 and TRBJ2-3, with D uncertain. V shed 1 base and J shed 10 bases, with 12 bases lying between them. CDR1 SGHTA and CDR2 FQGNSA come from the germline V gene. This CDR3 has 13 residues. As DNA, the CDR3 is TGTGCCAGCAGCTTAGACTCAGCCGGGCCGCAGTATTTT. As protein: CASSLDSAGPQYF.

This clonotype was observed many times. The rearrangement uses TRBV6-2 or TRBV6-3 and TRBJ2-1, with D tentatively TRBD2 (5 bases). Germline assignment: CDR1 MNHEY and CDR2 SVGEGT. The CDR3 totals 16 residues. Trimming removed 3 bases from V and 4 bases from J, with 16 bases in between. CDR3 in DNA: TGTGCCAGCAGTTATGGTCCCCCTAGGAGGTACAATGAGCAGTTCTTC. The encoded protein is CASSYGPPRRYNEQFF.

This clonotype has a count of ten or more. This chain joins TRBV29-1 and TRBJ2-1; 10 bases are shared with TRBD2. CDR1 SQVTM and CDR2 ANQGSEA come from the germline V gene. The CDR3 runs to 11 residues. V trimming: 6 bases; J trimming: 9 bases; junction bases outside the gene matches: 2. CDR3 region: CSVRTSGEQFF. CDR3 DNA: TGCAGCGTCAGGACTAGCGGTGAGCAGTTCTTC.

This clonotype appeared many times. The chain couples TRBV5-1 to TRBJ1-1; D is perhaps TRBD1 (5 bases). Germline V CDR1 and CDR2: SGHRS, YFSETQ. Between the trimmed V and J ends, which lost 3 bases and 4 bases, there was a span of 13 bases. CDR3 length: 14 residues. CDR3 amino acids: CASSWTSPGTEAFF. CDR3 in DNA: TGCGCCAGCAGCTGGACAAGTCCAGGCACTGAAGCTTTCTTT.

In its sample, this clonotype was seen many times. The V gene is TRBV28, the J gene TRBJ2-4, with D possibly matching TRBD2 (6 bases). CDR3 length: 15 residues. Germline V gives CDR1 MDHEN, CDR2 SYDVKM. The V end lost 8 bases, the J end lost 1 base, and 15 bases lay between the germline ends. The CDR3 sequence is CASGRRAGAKNIQYF. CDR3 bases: TGTGCCAGCGGACGTCGTGCGGGGGCCAAAAACATTCAGTACTTC.

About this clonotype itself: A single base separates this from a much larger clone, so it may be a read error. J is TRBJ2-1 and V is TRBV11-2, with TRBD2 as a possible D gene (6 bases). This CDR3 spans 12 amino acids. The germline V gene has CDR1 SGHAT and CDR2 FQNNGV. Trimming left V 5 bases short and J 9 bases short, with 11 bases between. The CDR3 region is CASSLTSIEQFF. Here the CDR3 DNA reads TGTGCCAGCAGCCTGACTAGTATTGAGCAGTTCTTC.

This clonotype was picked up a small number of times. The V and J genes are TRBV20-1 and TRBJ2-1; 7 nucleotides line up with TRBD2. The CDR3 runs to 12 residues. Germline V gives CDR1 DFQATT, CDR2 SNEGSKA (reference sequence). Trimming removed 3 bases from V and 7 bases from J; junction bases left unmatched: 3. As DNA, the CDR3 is TGCAGTGCTAGGGGACTAAGGAATGAGCAGTTCTTC. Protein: CSARGLRNEQFF.

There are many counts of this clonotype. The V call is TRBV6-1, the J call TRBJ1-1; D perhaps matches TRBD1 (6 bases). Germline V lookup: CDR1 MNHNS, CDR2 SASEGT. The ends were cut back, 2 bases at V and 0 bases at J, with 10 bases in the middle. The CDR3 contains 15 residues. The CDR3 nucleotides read TGTGCCAGCAGTGAATCAGCAGGGGTGAACACTGAAGCTTTCTTT. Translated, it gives CASSESAGVNTEAFF.

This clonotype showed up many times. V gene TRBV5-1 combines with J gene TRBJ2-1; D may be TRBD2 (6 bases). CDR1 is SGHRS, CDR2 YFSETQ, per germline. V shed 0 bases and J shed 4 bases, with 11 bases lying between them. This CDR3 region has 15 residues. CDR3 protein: CASSLAGDLYNEQFF. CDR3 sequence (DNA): TGCGCCAGCAGCTTGGCGGGGGACCTTTACAATGAGCAGTTCTTC.

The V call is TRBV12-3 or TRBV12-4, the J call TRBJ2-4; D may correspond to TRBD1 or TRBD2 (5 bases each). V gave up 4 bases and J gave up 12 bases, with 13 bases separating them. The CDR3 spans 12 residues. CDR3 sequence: CASSSPKGSQYF. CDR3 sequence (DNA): TGTGCCAGCAGTTCCCCCAAGGGGAGTCAGTACTTC.

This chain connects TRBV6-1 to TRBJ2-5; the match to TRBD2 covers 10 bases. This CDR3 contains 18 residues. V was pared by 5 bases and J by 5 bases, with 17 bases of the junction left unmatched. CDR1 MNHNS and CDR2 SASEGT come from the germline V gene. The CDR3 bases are TGTGCCAGCAGTAGCCGGAGCCCTAGCGGGAGTGGTGGGGAGACCCAGTACTTC. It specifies CASSSRSPSGSGGETQYF.

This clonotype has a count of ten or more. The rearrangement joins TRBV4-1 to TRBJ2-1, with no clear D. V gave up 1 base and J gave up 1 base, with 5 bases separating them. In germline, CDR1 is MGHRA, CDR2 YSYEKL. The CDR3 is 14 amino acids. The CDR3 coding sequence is TGCGCCAGCAGCCAAGTTGCTTCCTACAATGAGCAGTTCTTC. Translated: CASSQVASYNEQFF.

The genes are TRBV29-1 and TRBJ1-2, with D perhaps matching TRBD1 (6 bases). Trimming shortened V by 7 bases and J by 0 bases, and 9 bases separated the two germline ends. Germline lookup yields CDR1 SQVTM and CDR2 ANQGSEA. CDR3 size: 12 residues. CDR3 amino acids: CSGGTTNYGYTF. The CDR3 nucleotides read TGCAGCGGCGGGACAACTAACTATGGCTACACCTTC.